Listed here are 2 T cell receptor beta chains from one sample, sequenced in a study of T cells in localized non-small cell lung cancer. Clones were sequenced by immunoSEQ multiplex PCR, and TCRdb holds only the in-frame ones, with some missing. There are about 43,000 clones in the sample; about 91% occur only once, and roughly a tenth lies in the top ten. The source was PBMCs, collected before any cancer treatment. The receptors were gathered from a woman aged 40 to 75 with stage II lung adenocarcinoma.

The chain's CDR3 is CASRGLAGVAKNIQYF. Here the CDR3 DNA reads TGCGCCAGCAGGGGACTAGCGGGGGTAGCCAAAAACATTCAGTACTTC. The J gene is TRBJ2-4, the V gene TRBV4-1, with 14 bases lining up with TRBD2. Trimming cost V 6 bases and J 0 bases; bases outside gene matches: 1. The CDR3 length is 16 residues. The germline CDR1 and CDR2 sequences are MGHRA and YSYEKL.

The V call is TRBV5-1, the J call TRBJ1-1; D is unresolved. The CDR3 is 13 residues long. Deletions cut 0 bases from V and 4 bases from J, with 7 bases between. Germline values: CDR1 SGHRS, CDR2 YFSETQ. The CDR3 nucleotides are TGCGCCAGCAGCTTGGGGGAGAGCACTGAAGCTTTCTTT. Its translation is CASSLGESTEAFF.